This entry describes one T cell receptor beta chain. Its antigen is undetermined. This CDR3 has 16 amino acids. In germline, CDR1 is MNHNS, CDR2 SASEGT. V dropped 7 bases and J dropped 0 bases, with 16 bases sitting between them. Exclusion of patients followed from uncontrolled infection, other autoimmune disease, pregnancy or lactation. The sample originates from a study of T cells in Graves' hyperthyroidism and ophthalmopathy. Study-level background: Prior to any treatment, at the point of initial diagnosis, peripheral blood was collected.

RNA transcripts yielded amplified TCR beta CDR3 regions. The TCR CDR3 was amplified in a first-round RT-PCR using the HTBI primer set. TCRdb used MiXCR to reprocess the multiplex PCR reads, holding one entry per CDR3 protein. The table has under 800,000 distinct CDR3 sequences, 11% to 15% seen once. Study results and limitations: Most expanded thyroid clonotypes above 0.001 also appeared in blood. Ophthalmopathy was distinguished from stable hyperthyroidism by 13 V-J signatures.

Material for sequencing was blood. The receptor was isolated from a woman between 18 and 29 years old with Graves' hyperthyroidism. The chain has TRBV6-1 and TRBJ2-1; tentatively, D is TRBD2 (6 bases). This CDR3 reads CASNPGGLSSYNEQFF. The CDR3, as DNA: TGTGCCAGCAATCCTGGGGGGTTGAGCTCCTACAATGAGCAGTTCTTC.